The next 11 T cell receptor beta chains were all read from a single sample in a study of blood T cell repertoires in COVID-19. Sequenced by immunoSEQ multiplex PCR; TCRdb stores in-frame clones only, minus some. Here the sample spans about 240,000 clones, about 89% being singletons. Sequencing was carried out using PBMCs or T cells enriched from blood (not recorded which). These receptors all stem from a woman under 40 who had recovered from COVID-19.

The V call is TRBV28, the J call TRBJ1-1; 7 bases line up with TRBD1. This CDR3 has 15 residues. The J segment lost 0 bases and the V segment lost 3 bases, leaving 4 bases of the junction unmatched. Germline V gives CDR1 MDHEN, CDR2 SYDVKM. The CDR3 bases are TGTGCCAGCAGTTTGAACAGGGGATTGAACACTGAAGCTTTCTTT. Encoded protein: CASSLNRGLNTEAFF.

CDR3 loop: CASSLEGRDSPTDTQYF. In DNA form, the CDR3 reads TGCGCCAGCAGCTTGGAGGGTAGGGACAGCCCCACAGATACGCAGTATTTT. The chain links TRBV5-1 to TRBJ2-3; 7 bases are shared with TRBD1. The CDR3 is 17 residues long. Losses at the gene ends were 0 bases for V and 2 bases for J; bases not matched to a gene: 9. Germline CDR1 SGHRS, CDR2 YFSETQ.

The chain employs TRBV5-1 and TRBJ1-6, with 9 bases aligning to TRBD1. Germline CDR1 reads SGHRS; CDR2 reads YFSETQ. This CDR3 comprises 15 residues. V dropped 4 bases and J dropped 10; count of bases not matched to a gene: 9. The CDR3 here is CASSPPGQGGSPLHF. The CDR3, as DNA: TGCGCCAGCAGCCCCCCGGGACAGGGAGGGTCACCCCTCCACTTT.

About this clone itself: Other DNA sequences in the sample encode the same CDR3. The J gene is TRBJ1-2, the V gene TRBV30; D gene unclear. The CDR3 sequence is 13 residues long. The V gene's germline CDR1 is GTSNPN and CDR2 SVGIG (reference sequence). Trimming removed 0 bases from V and 5 bases from J, with 10 bases in between. CDR3 loop: CAWSVDSAYGYTF. CDR3 nucleotide sequence: TGTGCCTGGAGTGTCGACTCAGCGTATGGCTACACCTTC. Full variable domain (rest looked up from reference TRBV30 and TRBJ1-2): SQTIHQWPATLVQPVGSPLSLECTVEGTSNPNLYWYRQAAGRGLQLLFYSVGIGQISSEVPQNLSASRPQDRQFILSSKKLLLSDSGFYLCAWSVDSAYGYTFGSGTRLTVV.

The V gene is TRBV29-1, the J gene TRBJ1-1, with D perhaps TRBD1 (6 bases). This CDR3 has 13 amino acids. CDR1 is SQVTM, CDR2 ANQGSEA, per germline. V lost 5 bases to trimming and J lost 7 bases, with 17 bases between them. DNA of the CDR3: TGCAGCGTTTCCAGGGGCCAGAATTATGAAGCTTTCTTT. This translates into CSVSRGQNYEAFF. The whole variable domain, remainder taken from reference TRBV29-1 and TRBJ1-1, is SAVISQKPSRDICQRGTSLTIQCQVDSQVTMMFWYRQQPGQSLTLIATANQGSEATYESGFVIDKFPISRPNLTFSTLTVSNMSPEDSSIYLCSVSRGQNYEAFFGQGTRLTVV.

The CDR3 DNA reads TGTGCCAGCAGTTCCGAGAGGACAGGGTCAGAAAAACTGTTTTTT. This sequence encodes CASSSERTGSEKLFF. The V gene is TRBV6-5, the J gene TRBJ1-4; TRBD1 matches at 8 bases. Per germline, CDR1 MNHEY and CDR2 SVGAGI. The CDR3 loop spans 15 amino acids. J lost 8 bases, V lost 4 bases, and 9 bases had no gene match.

This clone was observed a handful of times. The chain uses TRBV11-2 and TRBJ1-6; TRBD1 aligns across 7 bases. CDR3 length: 15 residues. Trimming cost V 0 bases and J 7 bases; bases outside gene matches: 3. Germline-derived CDR1 and CDR2 are SGHAT and FQNNGV. The CDR3: CASSLDPGQNSPLHF. CDR3 nucleotides: TGTGCCAGCAGCTTAGATCCGGGACAGAATTCACCCCTCCACTTT.

This chain links TRBV28 with TRBJ1-4; 8 nucleotides match TRBD1. J was trimmed by 7 bases and V by 2 bases; bases with no gene match: 15. From germline, CDR1 is MDHEN and CDR2 SYDVKM. This CDR3 comprises 18 residues. CDR3 residues: CASSLIFPVDREVEKLFF. The CDR3 coding sequence is TGTGCCAGCAGTTTAATCTTCCCCGTGGACAGGGAGGTTGAAAAACTGTTTTTT.

The chain has TRBV3-1 (or the pseudogene TRBV3-2) and TRBJ2-7; the match to TRBD2 covers 9 bases. The germline V gene has CDR1 LGHDT and CDR2 YNNKEL (reference sequence). V shed 0 bases and J 5 bases; nucleotides not matched to a gene: 11. CDR3 length: 17 residues. CDR3 loop: CASSQDVVAGATNEQYF. In DNA form, the CDR3 reads TGTGCCAGCAGCCAAGATGTGGTAGCGGGAGCAACCAACGAGCAGTACTTC.

CDR3 sequence (DNA): TGCAGTGCTAGTTGGGGCTCGACTAATGAAAAACTGTTTTTT. Translation: CSASWGSTNEKLFF. V usage is TRBV20-1 and J usage is TRBJ1-4, with D perhaps TRBD1 (5 bases). V lost 3 bases and J 2 bases, leaving 10 bases between the germline ends. Germline V CDR1 and CDR2: DFQATT, SNEGSKA (reference sequence). There are 14 residues in the CDR3.

The chain carries TRBV30 and TRBJ1-2; TRBD1 might be the D (5 bases). The CDR3 totals 15 residues. The germline gives CDR1 GTSNPN, CDR2 SVGIG (reference sequence). The V and J ends lost 5 bases and 2 bases respectively, with 18 bases between them. This CDR3 reads CAWYRDSSANYGYTF. The DNA for the CDR3 is TGTGCCTGGTACCGGGACTCCTCGGCCAACTATGGCTACACCTTC.